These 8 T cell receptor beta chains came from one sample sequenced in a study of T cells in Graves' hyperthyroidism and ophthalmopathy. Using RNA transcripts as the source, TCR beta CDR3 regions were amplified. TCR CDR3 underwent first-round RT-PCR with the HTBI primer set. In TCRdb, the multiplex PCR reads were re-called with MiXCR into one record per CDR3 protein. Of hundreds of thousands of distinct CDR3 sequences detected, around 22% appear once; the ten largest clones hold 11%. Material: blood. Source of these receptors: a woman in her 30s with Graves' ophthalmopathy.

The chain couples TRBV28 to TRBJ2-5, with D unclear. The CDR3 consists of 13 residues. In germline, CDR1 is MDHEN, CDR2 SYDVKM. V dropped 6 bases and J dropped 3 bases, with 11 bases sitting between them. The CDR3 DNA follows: TGTGCCAGCAGGGATTTCGCCAAAGAGACCCAGTACTTC. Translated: CASRDFAKETQYF.

The CDR3 protein is CASRLNGQGASGNTIYF. The CDR3 DNA reads as TGTGCCAGCAGACTTAACGGACAGGGCGCCTCTGGAAACACCATATATTTT. V and J are TRBV6-1 and TRBJ1-3; 8 bases are a match to TRBD1. CDR3 length: 17 amino acids. With V trimmed by 6 bases and J by 0 bases, 10 bases remained unmatched. Germline CDR1 reads MNHNS; CDR2 reads SASEGT.

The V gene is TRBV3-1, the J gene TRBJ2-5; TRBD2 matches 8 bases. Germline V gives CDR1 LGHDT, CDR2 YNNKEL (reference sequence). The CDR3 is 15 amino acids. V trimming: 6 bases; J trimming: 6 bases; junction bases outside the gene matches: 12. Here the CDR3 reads CASREGAGGRQTQYF. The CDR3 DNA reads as TGTGCCAGCAGGGAAGGGGCGGGGGGAAGGCAGACCCAGTACTTC.

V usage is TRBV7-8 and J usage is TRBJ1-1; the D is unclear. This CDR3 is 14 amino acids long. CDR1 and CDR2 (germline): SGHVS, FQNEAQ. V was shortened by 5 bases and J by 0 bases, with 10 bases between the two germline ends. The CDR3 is CASSRTRMNTEAFF. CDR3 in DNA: TGTGCCAGCAGCCGCACCCGAATGAACACTGAAGCTTTCTTT.

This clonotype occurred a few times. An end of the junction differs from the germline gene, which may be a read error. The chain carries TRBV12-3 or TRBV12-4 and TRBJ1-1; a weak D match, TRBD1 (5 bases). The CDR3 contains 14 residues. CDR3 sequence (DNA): TGTGCCAGCAGTAAAAGGTATGCGGACACTGATGCTTTCTTT. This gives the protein CASSKRYADTDAFF.

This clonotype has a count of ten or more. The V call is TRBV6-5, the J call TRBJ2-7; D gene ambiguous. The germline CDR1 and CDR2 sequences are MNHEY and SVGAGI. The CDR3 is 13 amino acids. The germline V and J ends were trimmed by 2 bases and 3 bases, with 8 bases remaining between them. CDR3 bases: TGTGCCAGCAGTTACGTCGACGGCTACGAGCAGTACTTC. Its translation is CASSYVDGYEQYF.

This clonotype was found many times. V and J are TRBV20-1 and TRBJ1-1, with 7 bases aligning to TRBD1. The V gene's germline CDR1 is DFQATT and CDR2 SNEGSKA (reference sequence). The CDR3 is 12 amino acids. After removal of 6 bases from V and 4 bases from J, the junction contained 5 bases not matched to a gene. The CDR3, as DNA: TGCAGTGCGTCTGACAGGGCCACTGAAGCTTTCTTT. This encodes CSASDRATEAFF.

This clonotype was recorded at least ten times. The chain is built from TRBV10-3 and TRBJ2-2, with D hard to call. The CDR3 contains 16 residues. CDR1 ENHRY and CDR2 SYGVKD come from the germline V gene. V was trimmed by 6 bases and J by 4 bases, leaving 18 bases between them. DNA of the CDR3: TGTGCCATCAGAGGAAGCTCCGGATTGGGCACCGGGGAGCTGTTTTTT. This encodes CAIRGSSGLGTGELFF.